Below are 24 T cell receptor beta chains sequenced from a single sample in a study of blood T cells in healthy people across ages. The authors ran a second PCR of about 7 to 11 cycles using a sample-barcoded 5' primer and a J-beta primer mix. TCRdb fed the 5' RACE reads into MiXCR, producing one record per CDR3 protein. Among some 550,000 distinct CDR3 sequences listed, more than 45% were seen once. Material: blood. The receptors here all came from an elderly man in good health.

The chain has TRBV20-1 and TRBJ1-1, with 10 bases matching TRBD1. The V gene's germline CDR1 is DFQATT and CDR2 SNEGSKA (reference sequence). The J segment lost 4 bases and the V segment lost 6 bases, leaving 11 bases of the junction unmatched. The CDR3 extends over 15 amino acids. The chain's CDR3 is CSAPDRGRGGTEAFF. In DNA, the CDR3 is TGCAGTGCCCCAGACAGGGGGCGCGGCGGCACTGAAGCTTTCTTT.

This clonotype was seen once. This chain uses TRBV7-8 with TRBJ2-1, with 10 nucleotides matching TRBD2. CDR3 size: 14 residues. J gave up 9 bases and V 5 bases, and 7 bases lay outside the gene matches. Germline CDR1 reads SGHVS; CDR2 reads FQNEAQ. DNA for the CDR3: TGTGCCAGCAGCCCAACTAGCGGGGCCTCTGAGCAGTTCTTC. Translated, it gives CASSPTSGASEQFF. The variable domain in full, completed from reference TRBV7-8 and TRBJ2-1, reads GAGVSQSPRYKVAKRGQDVALRCDPISGHVSLFWYQQALGQGPEFLTYFQNEAQLDKSGLPSDRFFAERPEGSVSTLKIQRTQQEDSAVYLCASSPTSGASEQFFGPGTRLTVL.

DNA for the CDR3: TGTGCCACCAGCAGCCCATTTCGGCAGAGCTTGAATGAGCAGTTCTTC. The encoded protein is CATSSPFRQSLNEQFF. This chain connects TRBV15 to TRBJ2-1, with no clear D. V lost 3 bases to trimming and J lost 7 bases, with 19 bases between them. Germline loops: CDR1 LNHNV, CDR2 YYDKDF (reference sequence). The CDR3 sequence is 16 residues long. The variable domain in full, completed from reference TRBV15 and TRBJ2-1, reads DAMVIQNPRYQVTQFGKPVTLSCSQTLNHNVMYWYQQKSSQAPKLLFHYYDKDFNNEADTPDNFQSRRPNTSFCFLDIRSPGLGDTAMYLCATSSPFRQSLNEQFFGPGTRLTVL.

The CDR3 here is CASSVQGGRETQYF. The CDR3 DNA reads TGTGCCAGCAGCGTACAGGGGGGCCGGGAGACCCAGTACTTC. The chain employs TRBV9 and TRBJ2-5; a possible D gene is TRBD1 (7 bases). The germline V gene encodes CDR1 SGDLS and CDR2 YYNGEE. Trimming shortened V by 1 base and J by 5 bases, and 12 bases separated the two germline ends. There are 14 residues in the CDR3.

The CDR3: CASSVADTEAFF. The CDR3, as DNA: TGTGCCAGCAGCGTAGCAGACACTGAAGCTTTCTTT. The chain couples TRBV9 to TRBJ1-1; no reliable D call. In germline, CDR1 is SGDLS, CDR2 YYNGEE. Trimming pared 0 bases from V and 3 bases from J, leaving 3 bases between. The CDR3 sequence is 12 residues long. Full variable domain (rest looked up from reference TRBV9 and TRBJ1-1): DSGVTQTPKHLITATGQRVTLRCSPRSGDLSVYWYQQSLDQGLQFLIQYYNGEERAKGNILERFSAQQFPDLHSELNLSSLELGDSALYFCASSVADTEAFFGQGTRLTVV.

The chain joins TRBV9 to TRBJ2-2; 11 nucleotides match TRBD1. This CDR3 has 18 residues. V shed 4 bases and J 2 bases; nucleotides not matched to a gene: 10. The germline CDR1 and CDR2 sequences are SGDLS and YYNGEE. CDR3 in amino acids: CASSPRTGGAFNTGELFF. The CDR3 nucleotides are TGTGCCAGCAGCCCAAGGACAGGGGGCGCGTTTAACACCGGGGAGCTGTTTTTT.

This clonotype was observed a handful of times. The rearrangement joins TRBV6-5 to TRBJ2-5; D is uncertain. The ends were cut back, 10 bases at V and 1 base at J, with 16 bases in the middle. CDR3 length equals 14 residues. CDR1 and CDR2 (germline): MNHEY, SVGAGI. CDR3 amino acids: CAIPVRASQETQYF. Written as DNA, the CDR3 is TGTGCCATCCCCGTTCGAGCGAGCCAAGAGACCCAGTACTTC.

CDR3 in DNA: TGTGCCATCAAGGGTAGCTCCTACAATGAGCAGTACTTC. Its translation: CAIKGSSYNEQYF. The chain links TRBV10-3 to TRBJ2-1, with D unclear. The J call may be faulty, since TRBJ2-7 better matches the DNA end. The V gene's germline CDR1 is ENHRY and CDR2 SYGVKD. This CDR3 is built from 13 residues.

J is TRBJ1-1 and V is TRBV7-2; a weak D match, TRBD1 (5 bases). V lost 2 bases and J lost 1, with 11 bases in between. The CDR3 has 15 residues. Germline CDR1 is SGHTA and CDR2 is FQGNSA. In DNA form, the CDR3 reads TGTGCCAGCAGCTTACCACGGGGCGGGAACACTGAAGCTTTCTTT. Translated, it gives CASSLPRGGNTEAFF.

The rearrangement joins TRBV2 to TRBJ2-3, with 7 nucleotides matching TRBD2. This CDR3 has 14 amino acids. After removal of 5 bases from V and 4 bases from J, the junction contained 6 bases not matched to a gene. Per germline, CDR1 SNHLY and CDR2 FYNNEI. The chain's CDR3 is CASSTRLAADTQYF. The CDR3, as DNA: TGTGCCAGCAGTACCCGACTAGCTGCAGATACGCAGTATTTT.

The rearrangement links TRBV14 to TRBJ2-1, with TRBD2 matching 9 bases. The V gene end was trimmed by 4 bases and the J gene end by 4 bases; junction bases not matched to a gene: 14. Germline values: CDR1 SGHDN, CDR2 FVKESK. The CDR3 spans 18 residues. For the CDR3, the DNA is TGTGCCAGCAGCCCCGTGGTAGCGGGGGCCCCTCTATACAATGAGCAGTTCTTC. Translating gives CASSPVVAGAPLYNEQFF.

The J gene is TRBJ2-1, the V gene TRBV20-1, with 8 positions matching TRBD2. Germline CDR1 and CDR2: DFQATT and SNEGSKA (reference sequence). V lost 3 bases, J lost 4 bases, and 8 bases stayed unmatched. CDR3 length equals 15 residues. DNA for the CDR3: TGCAGTGCTAGTGGGGCTAGCGGGCCGTACAATGAGCAGTTCTTC. This encodes CSASGASGPYNEQFF.

This clonotype appeared a few times. This CDR3 is CASSLATYEQYF. CDR3 nucleotide sequence: TGTGCCAGCAGCCTGGCCACCTACGAGCAGTACTTC. The gene calls are TRBV3-1 and TRBJ2-7; D is unclear. Germline V CDR1 and CDR2: LGHDT, YNNKEL (reference sequence). The V end lost 4 bases, the J end lost 2 bases, and 6 bases lay between the germline ends. The CDR3 extends over 12 amino acids.

The chain recombines TRBV10-2 with TRBJ2-3; 12 bases are a match to TRBD2. The V and J ends lost 9 bases and 2 bases, in that order; junction bases with no gene match: 3. The CDR3 runs 14 residues. The germline V gene encodes CDR1 WSHSY and CDR2 SAAADI. The CDR3 spells CASRLAGDTDTQYF. Here the CDR3 DNA reads TGCGCCAGTAGACTAGCGGGGGACACAGATACGCAGTATTTT.

This clonotype has a handful of counts. The V call is TRBV29-1, the J call TRBJ2-5, with D perhaps being TRBD1 or TRBD2 (5 bases each). The length of the CDR3 is 13 residues. The germline V gene has CDR1 SQVTM and CDR2 ANQGSEA. V was shortened by 6 bases and J by 5 bases, with 16 bases between the two germline ends. CDR3: CSVFGRAGETQYF. The CDR3, as DNA: TGCAGCGTCTTCGGGCGGGCAGGGGAGACCCAGTACTTC.

This clonotype was detected only a few times. The J gene is TRBJ2-1, the V gene TRBV2, with D possibly matching TRBD2 (5 bases). V was pared by 5 bases and J by 10 bases, with 15 bases between. Germline CDR1 reads SNHLY; CDR2 reads FYNNEI. This CDR3 has 13 amino acids. The CDR3 nucleotides read TGTGCCAGCAGTAGGACCGAGGGCGGGGAGCAGTTCTTC. Amino acids: CASSRTEGGEQFF.

This clonotype was seen a handful of times. The rearrangement joins TRBV15 to TRBJ1-1; 7 bases fit TRBD1. Germline-derived CDR1 and CDR2 are LNHNV and YYDKDF (reference sequence). After removal of 0 bases from V and 3 bases from J, the junction contained 10 bases not matched to a gene. This CDR3 region has 17 residues. CDR3 sequence: CATSRDPVAGGYTEAFF. CDR3 in DNA: TGTGCCACCAGCAGAGATCCAGTGGCAGGGGGTTACACTGAAGCTTTCTTT.

This clonotype was seen at least ten times. The chain combines TRBV6-6 with TRBJ1-5, with D perhaps matching TRBD1 (5 bases). Germline assignment: CDR1 MNHNY and CDR2 SVGAGI (reference sequence). This CDR3 spans 13 amino acids. V lost 10 bases and J lost 3, with 13 bases in between. CDR3 DNA sequence: TGTGCCATCGCCGGGACGTACAATCAGCCCCAGCATTTT. It encodes CAIAGTYNQPQHF.

The table lists this clonotype with a few counts. The V gene is TRBV30, the J gene TRBJ1-1; a weak D match, TRBD1 (6 bases). This CDR3 has 15 residues. In germline, CDR1 is GTSNPN, CDR2 SVGIG (reference sequence). V shed 0 bases and J shed 1 base, with 12 bases lying between them. The CDR3 bases are TGTGCCTGGAGTGTATACAGGGCTGGGAACACTGAAGCTTTCTTT. Protein sequence: CAWSVYRAGNTEAFF.

The rearrangement joins TRBV27 to TRBJ2-3; TRBD2 agrees at 8 bases. CDR3 length: 15 amino acids. Germline CDR1 is MNHEY and CDR2 is SMNVEV (reference sequence). The trim removed 5 bases at V and 2 bases at J, leaving 6 bases unmatched. The CDR3 coding sequence is TGTGCCAGCAGTCCCGGGACTAGAAACACAGATACGCAGTATTTT. This encodes CASSPGTRNTDTQYF.

Of note for this clonotype: A much larger clonotype is one base distant, so this may be a read error. This chain uses TRBV6-5 with TRBJ2-1; either TRBD1 or TRBD2 may supply D (5 bases each). The assigned J gene may be wrong: the sequence end matches TRBJ2-7 better. Germline values: CDR1 MNHEY, CDR2 SVGAGI. The CDR3 loop spans 13 amino acids. This chain's CDR3 is CATRGASYNEQYF. CDR3 nucleotides: TGTGCCACAAGAGGGGCCTCCTACAATGAGCAGTACTTC.

This clonotype turned up a few times. This may stem from a read error, because a much larger clone lies one nucleotide away. This chain joins TRBV20-1 and TRBJ1-2; no clear D gene. The CDR3 contains 15 residues. CDR1 is DFQATT and CDR2 is SNEGSKA in the germline V gene (reference sequence). Trimming took off 3 bases at V and 2 bases at J, with 16 bases between the two ends. The CDR3 loop is CSARSSVGFNYGYTF. The CDR3 DNA reads as TGCAGTGCTAGGTCCTCGGTGGGCTTCAACTATGGCTACACCTTC.

The chain employs TRBV7-9 and TRBJ2-7, with D perhaps assigned TRBD1 or TRBD2 (6 bases each). Trimming stripped 5 bases from V and 2 bases from J, with 16 bases between. This CDR3 region has 15 residues. The germline V gene encodes CDR1 SEHNR and CDR2 FQNEAQ (reference sequence). CDR3 protein: CASSQRRRGTYEQYF. Here the CDR3 DNA reads TGTGCCAGCAGCCAACGACGGAGGGGGACCTACGAGCAGTACTTC.

The rearrangement joins TRBV12-3 or TRBV12-4 to TRBJ1-2; D ambiguous. V lost 3 bases and J lost 0, with 14 bases in between. The CDR3 covers 16 residues. The DNA of the CDR3 is TGTGCCAGCAGTTTTTCGGGCTACGAGGCTAACTATGGCTACACCTTC. Residues: CASSFSGYEANYGYTF.